A single sample gave rise to the 18 T cell receptor beta chains below, sequenced in a study of blood T cells in healthy people across ages. PCR was performed a second time for about 7 to 11 cycles using a sample-barcoded 5' primer and a J-beta primer mix. TCRdb itself ran the 5' RACE reads through MiXCR, one entry per CDR3 protein. The sample carries 1.5 million or so distinct CDR3 sequences, 40% to 50% recorded once. Sequencing was performed on blood. The receptors originated from a woman between 18 and 30 years old in good health.

The sample holds many counts of this clonotype. The rearrangement joins TRBV12-3 or TRBV12-4 to TRBJ2-1; weak D call: TRBD2 (6 bases). V lost 3 bases and J lost 5, with 14 bases in between. The CDR3 loop spans 15 amino acids. CDR3 residues: CASSFSISGHNEQFF. The CDR3 DNA reads as TGTGCCAGCAGTTTTTCGATTAGCGGACACAATGAGCAGTTCTTC.

A remark on this clonotype: A much larger clone lies one base from this, so it may be a read error. The genes are TRBV27 and TRBJ2-7; 7 bases match TRBD1. CDR3 size: 14 residues. J gave up 2 bases and V 2 bases, and 3 bases lay outside the gene matches. CDR1 is MNHEY and CDR2 is SMNVEV in the germline V gene (reference sequence). The chain's CDR3 is CASSLETGTYEQYF. CDR3 coding DNA: TGTGCCAGCAGTTTAGAGACAGGGACCTACGAGCAGTACTTC.

In nucleotides, the CDR3 is TGTGCCAGCAGTGAGGCCCCCTCTTATGGGAACGAGCAGTTCTTC. As protein: CASSEAPSYGNEQFF. The rearrangement uses TRBV6-1 and TRBJ2-1; D gene ambiguous. CDR1 is MNHNS and CDR2 is SASEGT in the germline V gene. Trimming shortened V by 3 bases and J by 10 bases, and 19 bases separated the two germline ends. The CDR3 sequence is 15 residues long.

This clonotype appeared a single time. V and J are TRBV2 and TRBJ2-5, with 12 bases lining up with TRBD2. There are 14 residues in the CDR3. Germline CDR1 and CDR2: SNHLY and FYNNEI. V lost 10 bases and J lost 4; bases outside the gene matches: 7. The CDR3 DNA is TGTGCCACCAGGACTAGCGGGGTTTTAGAGACCCAGTACTTC. This encodes CATRTSGVLETQYF.

The J gene is TRBJ1-6, the V gene TRBV27; D gene uncertain. Germline loops: CDR1 MNHEY, CDR2 SMNVEV (reference sequence). The V and J ends lost 5 bases and 4 bases respectively, with 6 bases between them. The CDR3 loop spans 13 amino acids. The CDR3 region is CASSVGYNSPLHF. CDR3 coding DNA: TGTGCCAGCAGTGTAGGTTATAATTCACCCCTCCACTTT.

This clonotype has more than one count but fewer than ten. The V gene is TRBV4-2, the J gene TRBJ1-5, with a weak D call TRBD1 (5 bases). The CDR3 is 15 amino acids. Germline V gene lookup returns CDR1 LGHNA and CDR2 YNFKEQ. The V end was cut by 3 bases, the J end by 1 base, with 10 bases between. The CDR3, as DNA: TGTGCCAGCAGCCATTTAGAGGGGAGCAATCAGCCCCAGCATTTT. Translation gives CASSHLEGSNQPQHF.

The rearrangement links TRBV18 to TRBJ1-2; 9 positions agree with TRBD1. The CDR3 is 15 residues long. Germline CDR1 and CDR2: KGHSH and LQKENI. J gave up 1 base and V 3 bases, and 3 bases lay outside the gene matches. The CDR3: CASSPTGGDNYGYTF. The DNA for the CDR3 is TGTGCCAGCTCACCGACAGGGGGGGATAACTATGGCTACACCTTC.

The genes are TRBV7-2 and TRBJ1-4; unclear D gene. The CDR3 runs 13 residues. Germline CDR1 SGHTA, CDR2 FQGNSA. Trimming removed 8 bases from V and 7 bases from J, with 14 bases in between. The CDR3, as DNA: TGTGCCAGCGAAAGACATGAGAGTGAAAAACTGTTTTTT. It translates to CASERHESEKLFF. Full variable domain (rest looked up from reference TRBV7-2 and TRBJ1-4): GAGVSQSPSNKVTEKGKDVELRCDPISGHTALYWYRQSLGQGLEFLIYFQGNSAPDKSGLPSDRFSAERTGGSVSTLTIQRTQQEDSAVYLCASERHESEKLFFGSGTQLSVL.

The gene calls are TRBV9 and TRBJ2-3; tentatively, D is TRBD2 (7 bases). Trimming took 0 bases from V and 4 from J, leaving 18 bases between them. Looked up from germline, CDR1 is SGDLS and CDR2 is YYNGEE. This CDR3 contains 17 residues. This chain's CDR3 is CASSVEWGRGRPDTQYF. The CDR3 nucleotides read TGTGCCAGCAGCGTAGAATGGGGGCGGGGGCGCCCAGATACGCAGTATTTT. The full variable domain, rest sourced from reference TRBV9 and TRBJ2-3, is DSGVTQTPKHLITATGQRVTLRCSPRSGDLSVYWYQQSLDQGLQFLIQYYNGEERAKGNILERFSAQQFPDLHSELNLSSLELGDSALYFCASSVEWGRGRPDTQYFGPGTRLTVL.

Only a few counts were recorded for this clonotype. The rearrangement links TRBV29-1 to TRBJ2-7, with 9 bases that match TRBD1. Germline loops: CDR1 SQVTM, CDR2 ANQGSEA. CDR3 length: 16 amino acids. Trimming at V came to 5 bases and at J to 4 bases, leaving 15 bases not matched to a gene. CDR3 residues: CSVLGSRDREEYEQYF. CDR3 nucleotides: TGCAGCGTTTTGGGGAGTAGGGACAGGGAAGAATACGAGCAGTACTTC.

This clonotype was seen a few times. J is TRBJ2-4 and V is TRBV7-8, with a tentative D call TRBD2 (6 bases). The CDR3 loop spans 12 amino acids. Germline CDR1 SGHVS, CDR2 FQNEAQ. V was pared by 5 bases and J by 8 bases, with 10 bases between. The CDR3 sequence is CASSAGSDIQYF. CDR3 coding DNA: TGTGCCAGCAGCGCGGGGAGTGACATTCAGTACTTC.

This clonotype was detected a few times. A much larger clone is a single base away; this may be a read error. The rearrangement links TRBV6-5 to TRBJ1-2, with 7 bases that match TRBD1. V trimming: 0 bases; J trimming: 3 bases; junction bases outside the gene matches: 1. This CDR3 is 14 amino acids long. Germline CDR1 and CDR2: MNHEY and SVGAGI. CDR3 region: CASSYSTGYYGYTF. CDR3 sequence (DNA): TGTGCCAGCAGTTACTCGACAGGGTACTATGGCTACACCTTC.

The chain links TRBV6-1 to TRBJ1-2; a weak D match, TRBD1 (5 bases). This CDR3 is 15 amino acids long. V was cut by 5 bases and J by 4 bases, with 17 bases left in between. Germline lookup yields CDR1 MNHNS and CDR2 SASEGT. The CDR3 sequence is CASSRDSGGAYGYTF. CDR3 sequence (DNA): TGTGCCAGCAGTCGTGATAGTGGAGGGGCCTATGGCTACACCTTC.

The chain carries TRBV9 and TRBJ1-6; a weak D match, TRBD1 (6 bases). Germline CDR1 reads SGDLS; CDR2 reads YYNGEE. CDR3 length equals 15 residues. Trimming left V 0 bases short and J 7 bases short, with 11 bases between. CDR3 protein: CASSVEGTNNSPLHF. CDR3 DNA: TGTGCCAGCAGCGTAGAAGGGACAAACAATTCACCCCTCCACTTT. Combining the CDR3 with reference TRBV9 and TRBJ1-6 gives the whole variable domain DSGVTQTPKHLITATGQRVTLRCSPRSGDLSVYWYQQSLDQGLQFLIQYYNGEERAKGNILERFSAQQFPDLHSELNLSSLELGDSALYFCASSVEGTNNSPLHFGNGTRLTVT.

The chain is built from TRBV25-1 and TRBJ1-5; D call uncertain. Germline V gene sequence: CDR1 MGHDK, CDR2 SYGVNS. The V and J ends lost 2 bases and 6 bases respectively, with 11 bases between them. The CDR3 is 14 residues long. The CDR3 region is CASSEGSSGQPQHF. In DNA, the CDR3 is TGTGCCAGCAGTGAAGGCTCGTCAGGTCAGCCCCAGCATTTT.

This clonotype was recorded a few times. The V call is TRBV12-3 or TRBV12-4, the J call TRBJ1-1, with D tentatively TRBD1 (5 bases). The CDR3 is made up of 14 amino acids. The V end lost 6 bases, the J end lost 1 base, and 12 bases lay between the germline ends. The CDR3: CASRGDRGNTEAFF. The CDR3, as DNA: TGTGCCAGCAGGGGGGATAGGGGGAACACTGAAGCTTTCTTT.

CDR3 sequence reads: CASSLGGQGVNYGYTF. In nucleotides, the CDR3 is TGTGCCAGCAGCTTGGGTGGTCAAGGGGTCAACTATGGCTACACCTTC. V and J are TRBV5-5 and TRBJ1-2; maybe TRBD1 (5 bases). CDR1 is SGHKS and CDR2 is YYEKEE in the germline V gene (reference sequence). The CDR3 loop spans 16 amino acids. The ends were cut back, 0 bases at V and 2 bases at J, with 14 bases in the middle.

This clonotype occurred a few times. This chain uses TRBV20-1 with TRBJ2-1; a weak D match, TRBD1 (6 bases). Germline assignment: CDR1 DFQATT and CDR2 SNEGSKA (reference sequence). This CDR3 region has 13 residues. V lost 2 bases to trimming and J lost 5 bases, with 10 bases between them. The CDR3 bases are TGCAGTGCTAGACCTTACAGGGACAATGAGCAGTTCTTC. It translates to CSARPYRDNEQFF.